The 5 T cell receptor beta chains listed next were all sequenced from one sample in a study of shared clonotypes between healthy human individuals. The method was immunoSEQ multiplex PCR; TCRdb's version includes in-frame clones alone and lacks a portion of them. The sample contains more than 2,000,000 clones, 80% to 95% of which appear only once. The source material was naive CD4+ T cells from PBMCs. Subset denoted: CD45RA+ positively selected. The source is a man younger than 35 in good health. Some clones in this sample may be carry-over from other donors' samples.

The CDR3 DNA reads TGTGCCAGCAGCGTCTATTCCGCGAACACCGGGGAGCTGTTTTTT. Translating gives CASSVYSANTGELFF. V and J are TRBV9 and TRBJ2-2, with D unclear. Between the trimmed V and J ends, which lost 2 bases and 0 bases, there was a span of 8 bases. The CDR3 length is 15 residues. Looked up from germline, CDR1 is SGDLS and CDR2 is YYNGEE.

The rearrangement joins TRBV11-3 to TRBJ2-3; no clear D gene. Germline CDR1 and CDR2: SGHNT and YENEEA. The CDR3 length is 13 residues. The germline V and J ends were trimmed by 1 base and 6 bases, with 8 bases remaining between them. CDR3 DNA sequence: TGTGCCAGCAGCTTAGGACCAGCCGATACGCAGTATTTT. This encodes CASSLGPADTQYF.

The chain carries TRBV29-1 and TRBJ2-1, with 7 bases that match TRBD1. The J segment lost 0 bases and the V segment lost 7 bases, leaving 9 bases of the junction unmatched. The CDR3 runs 15 residues. Germline lookup yields CDR1 SQVTM and CDR2 ANQGSEA. The CDR3 DNA is TGCAGCGCAACCGGACAGGCGTCCTCCTACAATGAGCAGTTCTTC. Translated, it gives CSATGQASSYNEQFF.

A few counts support this clone. The V gene is TRBV11-2, the J gene TRBJ2-7; D is uncertain. Per the germline V gene, CDR1 is SGHAT and CDR2 is FQNNGV. Trimming shortened V by 5 bases and J by 3 bases, and 2 bases separated the two germline ends. This CDR3 contains 10 residues. Here the CDR3 DNA reads TGTGCCAGCAGCCGCTACGAGCAGTACTTC. It codes for CASSRYEQYF.

The rearrangement links TRBV28 to TRBJ1-2, with 7 nucleotides matching TRBD1. The CDR3 spans 14 residues. J lost 6 bases, V lost 6 bases, and 10 bases had no gene match. Germline CDR1 is MDHEN and CDR2 is SYDVKM. The CDR3 sequence: CASSSPGTANGYTF. The CDR3 nucleotides read TGTGCCAGCAGCTCCCCCGGGACAGCAAATGGCTACACCTTC.